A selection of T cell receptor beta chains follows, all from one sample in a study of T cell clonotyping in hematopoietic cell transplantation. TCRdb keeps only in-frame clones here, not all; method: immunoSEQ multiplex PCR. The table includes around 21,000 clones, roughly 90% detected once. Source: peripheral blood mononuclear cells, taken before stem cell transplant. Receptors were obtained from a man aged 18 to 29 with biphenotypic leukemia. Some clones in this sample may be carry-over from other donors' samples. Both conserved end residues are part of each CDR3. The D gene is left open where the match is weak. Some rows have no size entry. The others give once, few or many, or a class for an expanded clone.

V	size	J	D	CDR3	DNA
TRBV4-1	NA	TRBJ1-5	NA	CASSQDSLIRGDFSNQPQHF	TGCGCCAGCAGCCAAGATAGCCTCATAAGGGGAGATTTTAGCAATCAGCCCCAGCATTTT
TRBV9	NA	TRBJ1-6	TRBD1	CASSLAGGGSPLHF	TGTGCCAGCAGTTTGGCAGGGGGAGGTTCACCCCTCCACTTT
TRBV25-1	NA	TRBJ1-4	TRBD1	CASSTYSGTGREKLFF	TGTGCCAGCAGTACATACTCCGGGACAGGGAGGGAAAAACTGTTTTTT
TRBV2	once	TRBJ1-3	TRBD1	CASSVEGASGNTIYF	TGTGCCAGCAGTGTAGAGGGGGCTTCTGGAAACACCATATATTTT
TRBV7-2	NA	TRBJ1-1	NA	CASSYVGGTEAFF	TGTGCCAGCAGCTATGTCGGGGGCACTGAAGCTTTCTTT
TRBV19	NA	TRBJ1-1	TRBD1	CASSPLQGTNTEAFF	TGTGCCAGTAGTCCCTTACAGGGGACGAACACTGAAGCTTTCTTT
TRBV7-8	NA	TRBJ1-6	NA	CASSLQGGSYNSPLHF	TGTGCCAGCAGCTTGCAGGGAGGTTCCTATAATTCACCCCTCCACTTT
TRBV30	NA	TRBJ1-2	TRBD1	CAWTTRDSYGYTF	TGTGCCTGGACGACCAGGGACAGCTATGGCTACACCTTC
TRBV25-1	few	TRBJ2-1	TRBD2	CASTLAGGRNEQFF	TGTGCCAGCACCTTAGCGGGGGGGCGAAATGAGCAGTTCTTC
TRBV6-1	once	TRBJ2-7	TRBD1	CASSARQGVSYEQYF	TGTGCCAGCAGTGCCCGACAGGGCGTCTCCTACGAGCAGTACTTC
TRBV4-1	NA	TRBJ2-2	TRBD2	CASSKTSGGFTGELFF	TGCGCCAGCAGCAAGACTAGCGGGGGGTTCACCGGGGAGCTGTTTTTT
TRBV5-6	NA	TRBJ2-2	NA	CASSLEWDLSGELFF	TGTGCCAGCAGCTTGGAGTGGGACCTAAGCGGGGAGCTGTTTTTT
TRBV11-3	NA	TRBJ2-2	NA	CASSLVQGPGELFF	TGTGCCAGCAGCTTAGTACAGGGACCCGGGGAGCTGTTTTTT